This TCR beta chain was sequenced in a study of shared clonotypes between healthy human individuals (TCRdb year 2020). A note on the overall study: The cohort included a few men and two women between 18 and 49 years of age. To estimate repertoire size and how much clonotype sharing occurs between individuals, the study deeply sequenced the blood TCR repertoires of roughly 5 healthy adults. Per donor, leukapheresis produced somewhere between about 0.85 and 10 billion PBMCs. To increase sequencing depth and limit assay-specific biases, TCR repertoire library preparation and sequencing were carried out by different laboratories using diverse techniques. For each donor, three plates each were used for CD4 naive and CD4 memory, two plates were used for CD8 naive, and one plate was used for CD8 memory. The research as a whole found: Based on pairwise subsampling, the degree of clonotype sharing among donors was expected to be affected by sequencing depth. The small number of donors limited the genetic and exposure-history diversity represented. Estimated clonotype richness was generally larger for naive than for memory subsets. Only blood was sampled, and tissue TCR repertoires likely differ from those in blood. Compared with non-shared clonotypes, the clonotypes found in all four sorted-subset donors had higher generation probabilities. Incomplete sequencing was indicated by rarefaction of sorted-subset datasets, despite the large sequencing depth. When several donors were compared, the shared fraction of clonotypes was 5% to 6.5% for naive CD4, over 3% for naive CD8, roughly 2.5% for memory CD4, and about 0.36% for memory CD8.

V sheds 4 bases and J sheds 5 bases, leaving 11 bases between their ends. The CDR3 contains 14 residues, cysteine and phenylalanine counted. Solely the CDR3 DNA is kept, with 42 bases framed from the first base. The germline V gene specifies MGHRA as CDR1 and YSYEKL as CDR2. TCR CDR3 regions were amplified from genomic DNA by multiplex PCR using the deep immunoSEQ assay. Extracted genomic DNA from each cell subset was spread evenly across all wells of several immunoSEQ 96-well plates, with each plate serving as a replicate. For sorted subsets, 150 to 250 ng of genomic DNA, equivalent to 25,000 to 35,000 T cell genomes, went into each replicate PCR. Purified libraries were measured with a Qubit 3.0 fluorometer, size-checked on a Bioanalyzer 2100, and measured again with the KAPA Library Quantification kit. Every immunoSEQ 96-well plate was sequenced on a dedicated single-read 150-cycle Illumina NextSeq 550 flow cell. In the original analysis: Because the immunoSEQ output included only junctional sequences and no quality scores, the filtering could not be the same as the filtering used for full-length reads. To assign V/J genes and CDR3, sequences were annotated using PyIR, a Python wrapper for IgBLAST v1.9, with IMGT germline references. Reads with weak V/J assignments (E-value above 1e-6), missing CDR3, stop codons, out-of-frame junctions, or ambiguous translated residues were removed. V3J clonotypes were defined by identical inferred V gene, J gene, and CDR3 amino acid sequence. To compute the percentage overlap between repertoires, the number of shared unique clonotypes was divided by the size of the smaller repertoire. Richness of each repertoire was evaluated using RTK rarefaction, the Chao1 estimator, and Recon v2.1 estimates of unobserved clonotypes. Generation probabilities for all TCRbeta clonotypes obtained by the gDNA method from a handful of donors were computed using OLGA. TCRdb stores this immuneACCESS table with in-frame sequences only. Part of the clones is absent; in the studies checked, under half of the shortfall reflects unresolved V genes, and no reason is known for the rest. V, J and clone size derive from that table, while D and trimming were established from the DNA sequence. Present in this sample are some 740,000 clones, 90% to 95% of which were seen just once. Of the sample, around 24% is held by the ten largest clones.

This clone was found once. No antigen is known for it. No base quality information exists; no much larger clone differs at one position. CD8 naive samples were CD45RO-negative cells positively selected for CCR7, giving a CD45RA+CCR7+ population that excluded TemRA cells. The donors were healthy, HIV-negative adults with no recently reported acute infections or vaccinations. Every donor was a Caucasian adult living in Nashville, Tennessee, USA. Blood was obtained by leukapheresis, after which PBMCs were separated by Ficoll-Histopaque density gradient centrifugation and cryopreserved in liquid nitrogen vapor phase. Analytical flow cytometry was used to check the purity and quantity of every magnetically sorted T cell population. Each sorted fraction had its genomic DNA isolated and then quantified by UV absorbance on a Nanodrop 2000c.

Recombination connected TRBV4-1 to TRBJ2-2; no D gene is confidently identified. The sample comprised naive CD8+ T cells sorted from blood. This sample's cell subset or site label indicates: CD45RA+CCR7+. This receptor was identified in a man aged 25-45 years in good health. The CDR3 sequence is CASSPRIYTGELFF. In nucleotides, the sequence is TGCGCCAGCAGCCCGAGGATCTATACCGGGGAGCTGTTTTTT.